Below are 5 T cell receptor beta chains sequenced from a single sample in a study of tumor-infiltrating lymphocytes in primary liver carcinoma. DNA and RNA were both co-extracted from about 19-30 mg of bulk tissue that had not been sorted. cDNA specific to TCR beta was made from approximately 0.55 ug of total RNA, with a constant-region primer employed for priming. Three rounds of nested multiplex PCR with slightly modified ARM-PCR produced TCR beta libraries. The study ran its first two PCR rounds for around 10 cycles each, using TRBV1-TRBV30 forward primers and a C-beta reverse primer. In TCRdb, the multiplex PCR reads were re-called with MiXCR into one record per CDR3 protein. The sample includes about 120,000 distinct CDR3 sequences, about two thirds of them seen just once. Sequencing used tumor-adjacent normal liver tissue. Receptors were obtained from a woman aged 60-70 years with primary liver carcinoma and hepatitis B virus infection.

The chain employs TRBV25-1 and TRBJ1-4; a weak D match, TRBD1 (5 bases). Germline V gene sequence: CDR1 MGHDK, CDR2 SYGVNS. This CDR3 comprises 15 residues. V was pared by 3 bases and J by 7 bases, with 15 bases between. The CDR3: CASSDPGQLGEKLFF. In DNA form, the CDR3 reads TGTGCCAGCAGTGACCCAGGGCAGCTAGGTGAAAAACTGTTTTTT.

About this clonotype itself: A much bigger clone sits one base away, suggesting this may be a read error. Given the absence of the conserved phenylalanine or tryptophan at the CDR3 end, a read error is likely. This chain joins TRBV28 and TRBJ1-6; D uncertain. This CDR3 is 14 amino acids long. The V gene lost 0 bases and the J gene lost 6 bases, with 6 bases spanning the gap. The germline CDR1 and CDR2 sequences are MDHEN and SYDVKM. The CDR3 reads CASSLWTPNSPLHY. For the CDR3, the DNA is TGTGCCAGCAGTTTATGGACGCCTAATTCACCCCTCCACTAT.

About this clonotype itself: Given the absence of the conserved phenylalanine or tryptophan at the CDR3 end, a read error is likely. This chain links TRBV11-2 with TRBJ2-3, with 7 positions matching TRBD2. Germline V gives CDR1 SGHAT, CDR2 FQNNGV. Trimming took 5 bases from V and 2 from J; bases not matched to a gene: 10. This CDR3 is 16 amino acids long. The CDR3 DNA is TGTGCCAGCAGCGAATGGACTAGGTCTAACACAGATACGCAGTATTAT. It encodes CASSEWTRSNTDTQYY.

This clonotype is labeled as medium-sized. V gene TRBV6-6 combines with J gene TRBJ1-2; a weak D match, TRBD1 (5 bases). The CDR3 totals 13 residues. V lost 2 bases to trimming and J lost 2 bases, with 6 bases between them. CDR1 and CDR2 from the germline V gene are MNHNY and SVGAGI (reference sequence). The CDR3 reads CASSYEGNYGYTF. In DNA form, the CDR3 reads TGTGCCAGCAGTTACGAGGGGAACTATGGCTACACCTTC.

Worth noting for this clonotype: At one of its ends the junction is not consistent with the germline gene, which may arise from a read error. The gene calls are TRBV29-1 and TRBJ1-2, with 8 bases aligning to TRBD1. CDR1 and CDR2 (germline): SQVTM, ANQGSEA. The CDR3 consists of 13 residues. This CDR3 reads CRVESGGAYDYTF. The CDR3 region has the DNA TGCAGAGTTGAGTCAGGGGGCGCATATGACTACACCTTC.